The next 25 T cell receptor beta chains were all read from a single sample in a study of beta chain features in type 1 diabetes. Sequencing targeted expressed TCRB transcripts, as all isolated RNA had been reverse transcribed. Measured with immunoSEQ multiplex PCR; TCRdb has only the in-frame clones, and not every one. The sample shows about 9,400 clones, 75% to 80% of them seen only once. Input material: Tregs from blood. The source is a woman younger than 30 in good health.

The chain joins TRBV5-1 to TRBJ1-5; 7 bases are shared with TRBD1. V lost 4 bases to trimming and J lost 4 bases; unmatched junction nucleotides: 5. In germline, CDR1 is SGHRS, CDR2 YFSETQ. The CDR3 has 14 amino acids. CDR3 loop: CASSLGTANQPQHF. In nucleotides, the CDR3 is TGCGCCAGCAGCCTCGGGACAGCTAATCAGCCCCAGCATTTT. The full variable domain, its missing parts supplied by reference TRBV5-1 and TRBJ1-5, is KAGVTQTPRYLIKTRGQQVTLSCSPISGHRSVSWYQQTPGQGLQFLFEYFSETQRNKGNFPGRFSGRQFSNSRSEMNVSTLELGDSALYLCASSLGTANQPQHFGDGTRLSIL.

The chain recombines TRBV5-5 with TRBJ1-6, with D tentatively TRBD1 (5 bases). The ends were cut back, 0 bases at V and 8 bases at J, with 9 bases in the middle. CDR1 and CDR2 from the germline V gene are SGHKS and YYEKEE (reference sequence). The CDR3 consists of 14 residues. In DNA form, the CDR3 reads TGTGCCAGCAGCTTGGGGGGCCCGTATTCACCCCTCCACTTT. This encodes CASSLGGPYSPLHF.

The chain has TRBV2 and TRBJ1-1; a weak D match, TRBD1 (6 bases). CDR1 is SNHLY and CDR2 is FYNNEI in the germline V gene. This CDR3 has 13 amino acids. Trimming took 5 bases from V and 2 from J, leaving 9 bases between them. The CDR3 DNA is TGTGCCAGCAGTTGGACAGTTAACACTGAAGCTTTCTTT. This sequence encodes CASSWTVNTEAFF.

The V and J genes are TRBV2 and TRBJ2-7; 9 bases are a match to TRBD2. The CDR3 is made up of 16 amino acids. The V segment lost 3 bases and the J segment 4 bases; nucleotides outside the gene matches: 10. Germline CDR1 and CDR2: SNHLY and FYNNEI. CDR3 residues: CASSDAPGLARYEQYF. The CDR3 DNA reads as TGTGCCAGCAGTGATGCCCCGGGACTAGCTCGATACGAGCAGTACTTC.

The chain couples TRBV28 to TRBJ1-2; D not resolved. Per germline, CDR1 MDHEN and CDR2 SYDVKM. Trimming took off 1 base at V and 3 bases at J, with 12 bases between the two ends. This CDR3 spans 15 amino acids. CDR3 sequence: CASSLLGRADYGYTF. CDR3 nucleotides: TGTGCCAGCAGTTTATTAGGGAGAGCGGACTATGGCTACACCTTC.

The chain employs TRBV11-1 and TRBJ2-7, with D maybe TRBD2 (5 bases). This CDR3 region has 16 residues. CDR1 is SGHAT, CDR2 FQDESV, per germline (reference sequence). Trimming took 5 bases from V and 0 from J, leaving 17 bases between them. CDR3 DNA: TGTGCCAGCAGCAACCCCGGCGGGCGGAGCTCCTACGAGCAGTACTTC. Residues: CASSNPGGRSSYEQYF.

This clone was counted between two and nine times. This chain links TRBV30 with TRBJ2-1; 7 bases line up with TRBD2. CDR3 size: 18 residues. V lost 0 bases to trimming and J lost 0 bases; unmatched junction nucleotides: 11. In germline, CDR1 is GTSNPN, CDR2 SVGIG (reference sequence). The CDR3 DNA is TGTGCCTGGAGTGTGTCTAGCGGAGACACGAGCTCCTACAATGAGCAGTTCTTC. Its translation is CAWSVSSGDTSSYNEQFF.

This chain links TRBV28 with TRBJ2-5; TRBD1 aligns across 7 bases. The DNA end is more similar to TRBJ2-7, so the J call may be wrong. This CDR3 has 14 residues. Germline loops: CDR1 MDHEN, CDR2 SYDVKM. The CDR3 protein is CASRLTGPSYEQYF. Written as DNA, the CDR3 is TGTGCCAGCAGGCTGACAGGGCCTTCCTACGAGCAGTACTTC.

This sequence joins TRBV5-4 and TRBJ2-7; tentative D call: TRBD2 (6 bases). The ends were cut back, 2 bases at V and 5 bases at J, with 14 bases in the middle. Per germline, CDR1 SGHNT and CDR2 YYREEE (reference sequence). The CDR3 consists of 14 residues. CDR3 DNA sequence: TGTGCCAGCAGCTTTGGGGGGACTGAAAACGAGCAGTACTTC. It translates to CASSFGGTENEQYF.

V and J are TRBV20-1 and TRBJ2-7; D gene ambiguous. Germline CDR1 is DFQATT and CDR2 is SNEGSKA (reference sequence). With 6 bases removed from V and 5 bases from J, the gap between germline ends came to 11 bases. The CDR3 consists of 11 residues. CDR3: CSAHSSHEQYF. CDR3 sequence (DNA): TGCAGTGCCCACTCGTCCCACGAGCAGTACTTC.

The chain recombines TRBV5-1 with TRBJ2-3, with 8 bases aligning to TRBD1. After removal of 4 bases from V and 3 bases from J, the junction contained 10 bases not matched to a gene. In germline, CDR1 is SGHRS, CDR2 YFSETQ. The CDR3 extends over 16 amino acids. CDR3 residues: CASSKGTGLSTDTQYF. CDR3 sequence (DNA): TGCGCCAGCAGCAAGGGGACAGGACTTTCTACAGATACGCAGTATTTT.

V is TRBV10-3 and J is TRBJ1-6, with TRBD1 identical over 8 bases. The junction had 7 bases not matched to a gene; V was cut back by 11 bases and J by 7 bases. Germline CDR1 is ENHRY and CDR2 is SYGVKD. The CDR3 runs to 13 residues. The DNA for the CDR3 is TGTGCCGTCCAGGGGGCGCAAAATTCACCCCTCCACTTT. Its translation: CAVQGAQNSPLHF.

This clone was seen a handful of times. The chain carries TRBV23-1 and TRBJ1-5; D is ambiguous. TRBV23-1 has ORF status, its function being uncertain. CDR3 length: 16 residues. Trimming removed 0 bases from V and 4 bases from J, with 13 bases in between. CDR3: CASSQSAPRDNQPQHF. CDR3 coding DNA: TGCGCCAGCAGTCAATCGGCACCGCGGGATAATCAGCCCCAGCATTTT.

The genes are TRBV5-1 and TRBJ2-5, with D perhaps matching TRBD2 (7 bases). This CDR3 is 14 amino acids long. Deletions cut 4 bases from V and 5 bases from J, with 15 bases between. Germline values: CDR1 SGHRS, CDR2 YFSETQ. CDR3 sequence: CASSGGAKGETQYF. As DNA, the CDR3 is TGCGCCAGCAGCGGGGGGGCCAAGGGCGAGACCCAGTACTTC.

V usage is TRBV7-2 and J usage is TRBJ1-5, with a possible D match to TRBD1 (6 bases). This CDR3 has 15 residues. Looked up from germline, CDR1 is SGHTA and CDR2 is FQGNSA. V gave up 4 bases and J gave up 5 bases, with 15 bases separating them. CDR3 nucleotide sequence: TGTGCCAGCAGCTCCGCAGGGGCGAACGATCAGCCCCAGCATTTT. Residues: CASSSAGANDQPQHF.

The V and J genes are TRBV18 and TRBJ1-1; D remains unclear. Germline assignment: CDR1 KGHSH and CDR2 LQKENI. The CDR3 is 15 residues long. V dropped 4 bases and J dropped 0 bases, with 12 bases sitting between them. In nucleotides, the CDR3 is TGTGCCAGCTCACGCACCGTGGCTTTGAACACTGAAGCTTTCTTT. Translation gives CASSRTVALNTEAFF.

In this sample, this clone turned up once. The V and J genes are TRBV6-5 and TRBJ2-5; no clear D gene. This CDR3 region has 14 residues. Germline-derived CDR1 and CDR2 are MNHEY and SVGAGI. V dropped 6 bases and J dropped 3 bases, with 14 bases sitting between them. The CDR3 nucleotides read TGTGCCAGCAGCGAGACTGGTGGAAAAGAGACCCAGTACTTC. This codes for CASSETGGKETQYF.

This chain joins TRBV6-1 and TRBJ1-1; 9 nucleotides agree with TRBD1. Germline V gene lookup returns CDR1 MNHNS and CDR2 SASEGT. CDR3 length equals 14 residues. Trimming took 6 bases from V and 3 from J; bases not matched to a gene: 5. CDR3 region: CASRQQGADTEAFF. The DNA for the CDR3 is TGTGCCAGCAGACAACAGGGGGCTGACACTGAAGCTTTCTTT.

CDR3 in amino acids: CASSASGDSYNEQFF. The CDR3 nucleotides read TGTGCCAGCAGTGCGAGCGGGGACTCCTACAATGAGCAGTTCTTC. The rearrangement joins TRBV9 to TRBJ2-1; 7 bases are shared with TRBD2. Germline V gene lookup returns CDR1 SGDLS and CDR2 YYNGEE. There are 15 residues in the CDR3. Trimming took 5 bases from V and 0 from J; bases not matched to a gene: 5.

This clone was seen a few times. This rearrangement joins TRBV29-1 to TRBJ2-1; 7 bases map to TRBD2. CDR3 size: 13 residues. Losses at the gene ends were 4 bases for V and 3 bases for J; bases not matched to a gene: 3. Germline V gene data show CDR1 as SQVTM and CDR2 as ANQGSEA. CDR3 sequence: CSVGGRSYNEQFF. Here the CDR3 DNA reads TGCAGCGTTGGCGGGAGAAGCTACAATGAGCAGTTCTTC.

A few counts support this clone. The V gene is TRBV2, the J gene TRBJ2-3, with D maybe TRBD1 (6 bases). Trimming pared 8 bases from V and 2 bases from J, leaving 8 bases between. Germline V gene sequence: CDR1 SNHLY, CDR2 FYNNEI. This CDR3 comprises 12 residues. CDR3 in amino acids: CASGGPTDTQYF. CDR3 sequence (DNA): TGTGCCAGCGGGGGCCCCACAGATACGCAGTATTTT.

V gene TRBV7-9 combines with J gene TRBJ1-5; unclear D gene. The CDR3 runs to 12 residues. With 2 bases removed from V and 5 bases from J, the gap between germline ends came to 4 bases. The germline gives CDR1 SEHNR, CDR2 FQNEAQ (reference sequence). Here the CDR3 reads CASSLRDQPQHF. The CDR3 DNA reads TGTGCCAGCAGCTTACGAGATCAGCCCCAGCATTTT.

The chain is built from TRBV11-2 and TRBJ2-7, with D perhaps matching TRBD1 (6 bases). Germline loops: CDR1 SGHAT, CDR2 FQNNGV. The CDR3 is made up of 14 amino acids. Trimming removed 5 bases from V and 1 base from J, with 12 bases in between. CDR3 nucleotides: TGTGCCAGCAGCCCCCCCACAGGGTCCTACGAGCAGTACTTC. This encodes CASSPPTGSYEQYF.

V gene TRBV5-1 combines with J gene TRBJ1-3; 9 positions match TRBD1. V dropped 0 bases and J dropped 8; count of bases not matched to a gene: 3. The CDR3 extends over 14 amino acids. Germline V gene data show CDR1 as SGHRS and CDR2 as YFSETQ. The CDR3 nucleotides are TGCGCCAGCAGCTTGGGGGGACAGGGTGACACCATATATTTT. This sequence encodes CASSLGGQGDTIYF.

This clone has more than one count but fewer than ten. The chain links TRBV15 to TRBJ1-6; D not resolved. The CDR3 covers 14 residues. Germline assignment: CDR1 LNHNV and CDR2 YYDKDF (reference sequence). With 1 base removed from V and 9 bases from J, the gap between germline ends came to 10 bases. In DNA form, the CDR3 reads TGTGCCACCAGCAGAGCCCTGCCGGTTTCACCCCTCCACTTT. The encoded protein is CATSRALPVSPLHF.